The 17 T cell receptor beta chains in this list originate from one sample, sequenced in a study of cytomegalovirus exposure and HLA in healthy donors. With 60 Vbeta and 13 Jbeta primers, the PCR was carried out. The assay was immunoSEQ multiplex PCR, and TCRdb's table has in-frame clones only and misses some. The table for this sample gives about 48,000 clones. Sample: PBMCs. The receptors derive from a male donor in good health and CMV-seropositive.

The CDR3 region has the DNA TGTGCCAGCAGTGATCTATCAGGGGGCAGTGGCACTGAAGCTTTCTTT. It specifies CASSDLSGGSGTEAFF. V and J are TRBV6-1 and TRBJ1-1; 8 nucleotides align to TRBD1. Germline lookup yields CDR1 MNHNS and CDR2 SASEGT. This CDR3 is built from 16 residues. V was clipped by 3 bases and J by 4 bases; unmatched bases: 10.

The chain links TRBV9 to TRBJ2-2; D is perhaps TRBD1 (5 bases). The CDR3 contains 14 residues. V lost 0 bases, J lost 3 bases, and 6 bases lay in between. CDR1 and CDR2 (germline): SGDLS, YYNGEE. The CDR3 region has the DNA TGTGCCAGCAGCGTAGGGGGCGACACCGGGGAGCTGTTTTTT. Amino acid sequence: CASSVGGDTGELFF.

CDR3 sequence reads: CASGEAGDTEAFF. The DNA for the CDR3 is TGTGCTAGTGGAGAAGCAGGGGACACTGAAGCTTTCTTT. J is TRBJ1-1 and V is TRBV12-5, with D perhaps matching TRBD1 (6 bases). Germline CDR1 LGHNT, CDR2 FRNRAP. The CDR3 has 13 residues. V lost 6 bases and J 3 bases, leaving 11 bases between the germline ends.

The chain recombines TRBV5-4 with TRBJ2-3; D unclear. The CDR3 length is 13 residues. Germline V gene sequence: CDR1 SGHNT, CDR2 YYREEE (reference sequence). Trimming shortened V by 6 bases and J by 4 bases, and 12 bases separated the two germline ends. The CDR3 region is CASTSRVPDTQYF. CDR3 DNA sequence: TGTGCCAGCACGTCTCGGGTGCCAGATACGCAGTATTTT.

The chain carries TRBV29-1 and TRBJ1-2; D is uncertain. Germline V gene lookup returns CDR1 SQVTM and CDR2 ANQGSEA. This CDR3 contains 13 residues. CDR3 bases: TGCACCACTGGGCAAGAGCCTAACTATGGCTACACCTTC. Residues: CTTGQEPNYGYTF.

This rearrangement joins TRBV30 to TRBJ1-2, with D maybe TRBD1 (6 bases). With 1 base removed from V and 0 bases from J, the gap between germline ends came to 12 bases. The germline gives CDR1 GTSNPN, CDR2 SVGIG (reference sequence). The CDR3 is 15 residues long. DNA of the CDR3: TGTGCCTGGAGTGCCACAGGGAAAGCTAACTATGGCTACACCTTC. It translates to CAWSATGKANYGYTF.

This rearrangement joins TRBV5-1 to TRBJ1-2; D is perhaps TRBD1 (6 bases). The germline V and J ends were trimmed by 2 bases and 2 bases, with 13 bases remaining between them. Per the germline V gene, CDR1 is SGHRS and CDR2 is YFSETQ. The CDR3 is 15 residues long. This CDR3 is CASSLSPDSNYGYTF. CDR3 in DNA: TGCGCCAGCAGCTTATCCCCGGACAGCAACTATGGCTACACCTTC.

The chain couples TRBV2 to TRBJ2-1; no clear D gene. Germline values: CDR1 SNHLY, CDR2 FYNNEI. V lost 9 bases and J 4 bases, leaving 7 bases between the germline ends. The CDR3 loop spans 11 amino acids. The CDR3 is CASDTYNEQFF. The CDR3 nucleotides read TGTGCCAGTGACACTTACAATGAGCAGTTCTTC.

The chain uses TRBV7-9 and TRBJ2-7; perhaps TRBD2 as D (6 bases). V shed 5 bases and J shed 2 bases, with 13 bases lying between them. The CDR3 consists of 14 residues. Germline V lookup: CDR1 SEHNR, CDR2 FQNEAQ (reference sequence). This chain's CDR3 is CASSTSTGAYEQYF. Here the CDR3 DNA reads TGTGCCAGCAGCACCTCTACGGGGGCCTACGAGCAGTACTTC.

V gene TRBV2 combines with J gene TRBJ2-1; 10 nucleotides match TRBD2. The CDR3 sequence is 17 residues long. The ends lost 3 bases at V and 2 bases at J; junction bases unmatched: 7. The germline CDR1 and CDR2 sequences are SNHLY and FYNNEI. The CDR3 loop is CASSEVVAGGPYNEQFF. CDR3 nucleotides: TGTGCCAGCAGTGAGGTGGTAGCGGGGGGTCCCTACAATGAGCAGTTCTTC.

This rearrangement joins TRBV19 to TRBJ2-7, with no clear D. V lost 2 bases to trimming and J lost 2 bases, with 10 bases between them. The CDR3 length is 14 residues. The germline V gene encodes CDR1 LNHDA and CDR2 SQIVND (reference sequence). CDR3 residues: CASSISPETYEQYF. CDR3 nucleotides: TGTGCCAGTAGTATATCACCTGAGACCTACGAGCAGTACTTC.

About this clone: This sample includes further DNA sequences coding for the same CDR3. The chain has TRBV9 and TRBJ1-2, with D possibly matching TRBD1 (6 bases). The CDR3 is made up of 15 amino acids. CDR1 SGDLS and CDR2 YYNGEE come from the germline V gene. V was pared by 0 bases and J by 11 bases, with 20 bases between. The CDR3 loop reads CASSVEQWGGYRYTF. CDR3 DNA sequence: TGTGCCAGCAGCGTAGAACAGTGGGGGGGCTATCGTTACACCTTC.

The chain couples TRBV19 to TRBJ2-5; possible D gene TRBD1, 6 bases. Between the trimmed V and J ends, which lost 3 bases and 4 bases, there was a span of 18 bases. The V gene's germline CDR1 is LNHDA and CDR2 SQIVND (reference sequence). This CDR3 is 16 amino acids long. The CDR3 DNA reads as TGTGCCAGTAGTATTATAGAACAGGGCGGGCGAGAGACCCAGTACTTC. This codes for CASSIIEQGGRETQYF. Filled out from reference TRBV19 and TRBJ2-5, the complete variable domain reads DGGITQSPKYLFRKEGQNVTLSCEQNLNHDAMYWYRQDPGQGLRLIYYSQIVNDFQKGDIAEGYSVSREKKESFPLTVTSAQKNPTAFYLCASSIIEQGGRETQYFGPGTRLLVL.

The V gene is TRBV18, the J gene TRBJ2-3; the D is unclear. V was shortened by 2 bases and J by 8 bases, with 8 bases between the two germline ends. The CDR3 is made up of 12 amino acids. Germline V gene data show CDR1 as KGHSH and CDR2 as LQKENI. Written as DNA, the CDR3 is TGTGCCAGCTCACCATCTATCGGTACGCAGTATTTT. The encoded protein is CASSPSIGTQYF.

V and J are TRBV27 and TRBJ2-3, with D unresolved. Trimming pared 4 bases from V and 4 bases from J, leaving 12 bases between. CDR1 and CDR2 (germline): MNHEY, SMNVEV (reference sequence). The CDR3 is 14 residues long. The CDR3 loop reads CASSYETFPDTQYF. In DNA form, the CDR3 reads TGTGCCAGCAGTTACGAAACTTTCCCAGATACGCAGTATTTT.

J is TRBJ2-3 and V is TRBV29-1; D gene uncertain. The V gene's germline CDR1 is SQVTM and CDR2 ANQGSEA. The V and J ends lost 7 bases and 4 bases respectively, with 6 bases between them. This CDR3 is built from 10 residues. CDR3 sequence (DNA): TGCAGCGCACAAGCAGATACGCAGTATTTT. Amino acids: CSAQADTQYF.

The CDR3 here is CASSLRTGQETQYF. DNA of the CDR3: TGTGCCAGCAGTCTTCGGACAGGGCAAGAGACCCAGTACTTC. V usage is TRBV6-6 and J usage is TRBJ2-5; the match to TRBD1 covers 8 bases. Germline V gives CDR1 MNHNY, CDR2 SVGAGI (reference sequence). J was trimmed by 2 bases and V by 5 bases; bases with no gene match: 4. The CDR3 has 14 residues.